Presented here are 24 T cell receptor beta chains from one specimen sequenced in a study of blood T cell repertoires in COVID-19. The repertoire was sequenced with immunoSEQ multiplex PCR; TCRdb's copy has only in-frame clones and lacks some. The sample lists some 180,000 clones; about 87% were seen once. Sequencing input: peripheral blood. The receptors originated from a woman older than 75 with COVID-19, enrolled during active disease.

V is TRBV28 and J is TRBJ1-4; D remains unclear. Trimming shortened V by 10 bases and J by 0 bases, and 18 bases separated the two germline ends. Germline V gene sequence: CDR1 MDHEN, CDR2 SYDVKM. The CDR3 has 16 residues. The CDR3 nucleotides read TGTGCCACCACGTCATTTGGCTTATCAACTAATGAAAAACTGTTTTTT. Amino acid sequence: CATTSFGLSTNEKLFF. Full variable domain (rest looked up from reference TRBV28 and TRBJ1-4): DVKVTQSSRYLVKRTGEKVFLECVQDMDHENMFWYRQDPGLGLRLIYFSYDVKMKEKGDIPEGYSVSREKKERFSLILESASTNQTSMYLCATTSFGLSTNEKLFFGSGTQLSVL.

V is TRBV28 and J is TRBJ1-5; a weak D match, TRBD1 (5 bases). Germline V gene data show CDR1 as MDHEN and CDR2 as SYDVKM. V lost 6 bases, J lost 4 bases, and 13 bases lay in between. This CDR3 is built from 14 residues. The CDR3 DNA sequence: TGTGCCAGCAGACCAAGACAGAGTAATCAGCCCCAGCATTTT. It specifies CASRPRQSNQPQHF.

The J gene is TRBJ2-7, the V gene TRBV7-9; 9 bases are a match to TRBD2. CDR1 is SEHNR and CDR2 is FQNEAQ in the germline V gene (reference sequence). This CDR3 is built from 14 residues. With V trimmed by 5 bases and J by 1 base, 3 bases remained unmatched. The CDR3 loop reads CASSTSGRSYEQYF. The CDR3 bases are TGTGCCAGCAGCACGAGCGGGAGGTCCTACGAGCAGTACTTC.

The chain recombines TRBV6-5 with TRBJ2-7, with D tentatively TRBD2 (5 bases). Trimming removed 7 bases at V and 2 bases at J, with 15 bases between. Germline V lookup: CDR1 MNHEY, CDR2 SVGAGI. This CDR3 comprises 14 residues. The CDR3 region is CASISLTGAYEQYF. The DNA for the CDR3 is TGTGCCAGCATCTCCCTGACCGGGGCCTACGAGCAGTACTTC.

V and J are TRBV5-1 and TRBJ1-4; possibly TRBD1 for D (6 bases). Trimming removed 2 bases at V and 2 bases at J, with 10 bases between. The CDR3 is 15 amino acids. The germline V gene has CDR1 SGHRS and CDR2 YFSETQ. Here the CDR3 DNA reads TGCGCCAGCAGCTTCTCCGGACAGACTAATGAAAAACTGTTTTTT. Amino acid sequence: CASSFSGQTNEKLFF.

The chain joins TRBV5-1 to TRBJ1-4; 7 bases map to TRBD1. The CDR3 runs 13 residues. V trimming: 4 bases; J trimming: 4 bases; junction bases outside the gene matches: 1. Germline CDR1 SGHRS, CDR2 YFSETQ. The CDR3: CASSRQGNEKLFF. For the CDR3, the DNA is TGCGCCAGCAGCCGACAGGGTAATGAAAAACTGTTTTTT.

The chain joins TRBV6-5 to TRBJ2-1; 10 positions match TRBD2. The CDR3 totals 14 residues. V dropped 6 bases and J dropped 8; count of bases not matched to a gene: 7. CDR1 is MNHEY, CDR2 SVGAGI, per germline. CDR3 coding DNA: TGTGCCAGCAGGGGAGCGGGAGGGCAGGATGAGCAGTTCTTC. Its protein is CASRGAGGQDEQFF.

The rearrangement links TRBV28 to TRBJ2-4; D is possibly TRBD2 (6 bases). CDR1 is MDHEN, CDR2 SYDVKM, per germline. V was cut by 3 bases and J by 4 bases, with 10 bases left in between. The CDR3 sequence is 14 residues long. The CDR3 protein is CASSLPAGKNIQYF. CDR3 DNA: TGTGCCAGCAGTTTGCCGGCGGGAAAAAACATTCAGTACTTC.

This clone was counted only a few times. The CDR3 loop reads CASSPTGGRLKNNEQFF. The CDR3 nucleotides are TGTGCCAGCAGCCCCACTGGAGGGAGGCTGAAGAACAATGAGCAGTTCTTC. The chain combines TRBV7-2 with TRBJ2-1; TRBD2 might be the D (6 bases). Trimming shortened V by 5 bases and J by 5 bases, and 22 bases separated the two germline ends. The CDR3 contains 17 residues. CDR1 SGHTA and CDR2 FQGNSA come from the germline V gene.

The chain combines TRBV18 with TRBJ1-1; 9 bases line up with TRBD1. This CDR3 is 17 amino acids long. V was pared by 1 base and J by 1 base, with 7 bases of the junction left unmatched. Germline V gene sequence: CDR1 KGHSH, CDR2 LQKENI. CDR3 residues: CASSPLNTGGANTEAFF. CDR3 in DNA: TGTGCCAGCTCACCACTGAACACAGGGGGCGCGAACACTGAAGCTTTCTTT.

In this sample, this clone turned up many times. V and J are TRBV7-9 and TRBJ2-7; 7 bases match TRBD1. V shed 5 bases, J shed 8 bases, and the junction held 3 bases outside the gene matches. Germline V gives CDR1 SEHNR, CDR2 FQNEAQ (reference sequence). The CDR3 has 11 amino acids. The CDR3 protein is CASSDRVQQYF. Here the CDR3 DNA reads TGTGCCAGCAGCGACAGGGTACAGCAGTACTTC.

The chain combines TRBV7-9 with TRBJ1-2; TRBD1 aligns across 9 bases. The junction had 6 bases not matched to a gene; V was cut back by 5 bases and J by 8 bases. The CDR3 covers 13 residues. CDR1 SEHNR and CDR2 FQNEAQ come from the germline V gene (reference sequence). The CDR3 region has the DNA TGTGCCAGCAGCGCCGACAGGGGGGAAGGCTACACCTTC. It translates to CASSADRGEGYTF.

The rearrangement uses TRBV10-2 and TRBJ2-1, with TRBD2 as a possible D gene (6 bases). Per the germline V gene, CDR1 is WSHSY and CDR2 is SAAADI. V was pared by 1 base and J by 7 bases, with 11 bases between. This CDR3 is built from 14 residues. The CDR3 reads CASSELRDDNEQFF. Here the CDR3 DNA reads TGCGCCAGCAGTGAGTTGCGGGATGATAATGAGCAGTTCTTC.

The J gene is TRBJ1-1, the V gene TRBV4-1; 7 nucleotides line up with TRBD1. CDR1 MGHRA and CDR2 YSYEKL come from the germline V gene. CDR3 size: 14 residues. Trimming at V came to 2 bases and at J to 4 bases, leaving 4 bases not matched to a gene. Here the CDR3 DNA reads TGCGCCAGCAGCCAACATCCAGGGGGCACTGAAGCTTTCTTT. This codes for CASSQHPGGTEAFF.

There are a few counts of this clone. The sample has other DNA sequences that encode this CDR3 too. CDR3 coding DNA: TGTGCCAGCAGCCTTTGGGGGGGAGGGGGTGAGCAGTACTTC. Amino acids: CASSLWGGGGEQYF. The chain employs TRBV7-2 and TRBJ2-7, with D tentatively TRBD2 (7 bases). Germline V gives CDR1 SGHTA, CDR2 FQGNSA. The CDR3 is 14 residues long. The V gene lost 5 bases and the J gene lost 7 bases, with 18 bases spanning the gap. Full variable domain (remainder filled in from reference TRBV7-2 and TRBJ2-7): GAGVSQSPSNKVTEKGKDVELRCDPISGHTALYWYRQSLGQGLEFLIYFQGNSAPDKSGLPSDRFSAERTGGSVSTLTIQRTQQEDSAVYLCASSLWGGGGEQYFGPGTRLTVT.

This sequence joins TRBV7-8 and TRBJ1-3; tentatively, D is TRBD1 (5 bases). V lost 2 bases to trimming and J lost 7 bases, with 12 bases between them. Germline V gives CDR1 SGHVS, CDR2 FQNEAQ. This CDR3 has 14 residues. The CDR3: CASSLQGFRNTIYF. CDR3 nucleotides: TGTGCCAGCAGCTTACAGGGTTTTAGGAACACCATATATTTT.

The chain employs TRBV7-8 and TRBJ1-1, with TRBD1 identical over 8 bases. Germline V gene sequence: CDR1 SGHVS, CDR2 FQNEAQ. This CDR3 region has 14 residues. The ends lost 5 bases at V and 4 bases at J; junction bases unmatched: 6. DNA for the CDR3: TGTGCCAGCAGCCGACAGGGGTTGAGCACTGAAGCTTTCTTT. Protein: CASSRQGLSTEAFF.

The J gene is TRBJ2-1, the V gene TRBV29-1; 11 bases agree with TRBD2. This CDR3 has 14 residues. Germline-derived CDR1 and CDR2 are SQVTM and ANQGSEA. Trimming took 1 base from V and 11 from J; bases not matched to a gene: 7. This CDR3 is CSVEVGIAGGQQFF. CDR3 DNA sequence: TGCAGCGTTGAAGTCGGAATAGCGGGAGGGCAGCAGTTCTTC.

The chain employs TRBV9 and TRBJ1-3; 7 positions match TRBD1. J was trimmed by 1 base and V by 0 bases; bases with no gene match: 1. This CDR3 is built from 15 residues. Germline CDR1 SGDLS, CDR2 YYNGEE. The CDR3 region is CASSVEGASGNTIYF. The CDR3, as DNA: TGTGCCAGCAGCGTAGAGGGGGCTTCTGGAAACACCATATATTTT. Full variable domain (outside the CDR3, taken from reference TRBV9 and TRBJ1-3): DSGVTQTPKHLITATGQRVTLRCSPRSGDLSVYWYQQSLDQGLQFLIQYYNGEERAKGNILERFSAQQFPDLHSELNLSSLELGDSALYFCASSVEGASGNTIYFGEGSWLTVV.

V gene TRBV10-2 combines with J gene TRBJ2-3; 11 positions match TRBD1. Germline V gene sequence: CDR1 WSHSY, CDR2 SAAADI. V lost 7 bases to trimming and J lost 5 bases; unmatched junction nucleotides: 8. The CDR3 loop spans 15 amino acids. DNA of the CDR3: TGCGCCAGCATCGGGACAGGGGGTCGCGGAGATACGCAGTATTTT. Protein sequence: CASIGTGGRGDTQYF.

In the case of this clone: This sample includes further DNA sequences coding for the same CDR3. The chain has TRBV15 and TRBJ2-5; D is undetermined. The CDR3 contains 12 residues. Germline-derived CDR1 and CDR2 are LNHNV and YYDKDF (reference sequence). The ends were cut back, 1 base at V and 5 bases at J, with 5 bases in the middle. CDR3 region: CATSRVQETQYF. DNA for the CDR3: TGTGCCACCAGCAGAGTGCAGGAGACCCAGTACTTC.

The rearrangement joins TRBV5-1 to TRBJ2-7, with 8 bases that match TRBD1. After removal of 0 bases from V and 0 bases from J, the junction contained 2 bases not matched to a gene. This CDR3 region has 15 residues. Germline CDR1 reads SGHRS; CDR2 reads YFSETQ. In DNA form, the CDR3 reads TGCGCCAGCAGCTTGGGGACAGGGCCCTCCTACGAGCAGTACTTC. This gives the protein CASSLGTGPSYEQYF.

The chain joins TRBV11-2 to TRBJ2-3; tentatively, D is TRBD2 (6 bases). Germline assignment: CDR1 SGHAT and CDR2 FQNNGV. The V gene lost 5 bases and the J gene lost 6 bases, with 15 bases spanning the gap. This CDR3 has 14 amino acids. Written as DNA, the CDR3 is TGTGCCAGCAGCCTGCGACTAGTTTCGGATACGCAGTATTTT. As protein: CASSLRLVSDTQYF.

In DNA form, the CDR3 reads TGTGCCATCAGTCCTGGACTAGCGGCCTACGAGCAGTACTTC. Translation gives CAISPGLAAYEQYF. This rearrangement joins TRBV10-3 to TRBJ2-7; 10 positions match TRBD2. J was trimmed by 2 bases and V by 5 bases; bases with no gene match: 3. Germline lookup yields CDR1 ENHRY and CDR2 SYGVKD. The CDR3 extends over 14 amino acids.